Detailed here is one T cell receptor beta chain. The study made its TCR cDNA through 5'RACE template switching. That step introduced a universal primer site along with UMIs. TCRdb processed the 5' RACE reads anew with MiXCR; each CDR3 protein has one entry. The repertoire holds 100,000 to 150,000 distinct CDR3 sequences, with approximately 8.4% as singletons. This sample stems from a study of T cells after yellow fever vaccination. CDR1 and CDR2 (germline): GTSNPN, SVGIG (reference sequence). The length of the CDR3 is 14 residues. V shed 3 bases and J shed 9 bases, with 18 bases lying between them. This specimen consisted of CD8+ T cells sorted from PBMCs, obtained on the day of the yellow fever booster vaccination. This TCR was recovered from a man aged 18 to 29 who received the YFV17D yellow fever vaccine. V gene TRBV30 combines with J gene TRBJ1-5; D is undetermined. CDR3 coding DNA: TGTGCCTGGAGCCCCGGCCTCCCAGGTTTGCCCCAGCATTTT. Protein: CAWSPGLPGLPQHF.